The 8 T cell receptor beta chains presented below share a single source sample, sequenced in a study of beta chain features in type 1 diabetes (dated by TCRdb to 2017 to 2018). Library prep was done by the immunoSEQ multiplex PCR assay. All of the isolated RNA was reverse transcribed with the High Capacity cDNA Reverse Transcription Kit, so expressed TCRB transcripts were sequenced. TCRdb stores this immuneACCESS table with in-frame sequences only. Part of the clones is absent; in the studies checked, under half of the shortfall reflects unresolved V genes, and no reason is known for the rest. Across this sample there are 95,000 to 150,000 clones, with roughly 15% seen only once. The ten largest clones capture 2% to 3% of the sample. For these TCRs, the target antigens are not known. Results the study describes overall, beyond this receptor: A moderate but significant shortening of TCRB CDR3 length was observed in type 1 diabetes patients in all four CD4+ subsets.

The specimen sequenced was central memory CD4+ T cells from blood. The receptor set was obtained from a man aged 30-40 years with type 1 diabetes.

J is TRBJ1-6 and V is TRBV10-3; possibly TRBD1 for D (6 bases). V shed 9 bases and J shed 7 bases, with 13 bases lying between them. The CDR3 is made up of 13 amino acids. Germline loops: CDR1 ENHRY, CDR2 SYGVKD. CDR3 bases: TGTGCCATGGGGCAGGGGTTAAATTCACCCCTCCACTTT. It encodes CAMGQGLNSPLHF.

The J gene is TRBJ1-1, the V gene TRBV7-2; D is unresolved. CDR1 and CDR2 from the germline V gene are SGHTA and FQGNSA. With 5 bases removed from V and 8 bases from J, the gap between germline ends came to 18 bases. The CDR3 runs to 14 residues. DNA of the CDR3: TGTGCCAGCAGCACAAGATCGACACGGGAAGAAGCTTTCTTT. Translating gives CASSTRSTREEAFF.

This clone was observed a few times. J is TRBJ1-5 and V is TRBV30; D is possibly TRBD1 (5 bases). Germline CDR1 GTSNPN, CDR2 SVGIG (reference sequence). V lost 3 bases and J lost 4, with 10 bases in between. The CDR3 consists of 13 residues. The CDR3 region is CAWRRGENQPQHF. CDR3 DNA sequence: TGTGCCTGGAGGCGAGGGGAGAATCAGCCCCAGCATTTT.

This clone was picked up a small number of times. The chain joins TRBV9 to TRBJ2-3; 7 bases agree with TRBD2. The V gene's germline CDR1 is SGDLS and CDR2 YYNGEE. V was pared by 4 bases and J by 0 bases, with 5 bases of the junction left unmatched. The CDR3 extends over 15 amino acids. The CDR3 loop is CASSSSGASTDTQYF. CDR3 DNA sequence: TGTGCCAGCAGCTCCAGCGGGGCAAGCACAGATACGCAGTATTTT.

This clone has a handful of counts. The rearrangement uses TRBV4-3 and TRBJ2-2; D is possibly TRBD1 (5 bases). The V end lost 3 bases, the J end lost 4 bases, and 9 bases lay between the germline ends. This CDR3 is built from 14 residues. CDR1 and CDR2 (germline): LGHNA, YSLEER. The CDR3 is CASSQERGTGELFF. The CDR3 bases are TGCGCCAGCAGCCAGGAAAGGGGCACCGGGGAGCTGTTTTTT.

The chain has TRBV6-5 and TRBJ2-5; 8 bases are a match to TRBD1. CDR1 and CDR2 from the germline V gene are MNHEY and SVGAGI. This CDR3 contains 14 residues. J was trimmed by 4 bases and V by 5 bases; bases with no gene match: 6. The CDR3 sequence: CASSTSGGLETQYF. The CDR3 nucleotides read TGTGCCAGCAGTACCTCAGGGGGCTTAGAGACCCAGTACTTC.

The genes are TRBV11-3 and TRBJ2-7, with 10 nucleotides matching TRBD1. The CDR3 is 13 amino acids. From germline, CDR1 is SGHNT and CDR2 YENEEA. After removal of 5 bases from V and 6 bases from J, the junction contained 4 bases not matched to a gene. CDR3 sequence reads: CASSMGQGSEQYF. CDR3 sequence (DNA): TGTGCCAGCAGCATGGGACAGGGGAGCGAGCAGTACTTC.

This clone has ten or more counts. The V and J genes are TRBV10-3 and TRBJ2-3; D may be TRBD1 (6 bases). CDR3 length equals 14 residues. The germline V and J ends were trimmed by 11 bases and 0 bases, with 15 bases remaining between them. Germline V gene sequence: CDR1 ENHRY, CDR2 SYGVKD. CDR3 sequence (DNA): TGTGCCGCCCGTTGGGACACCAGCACAGATACGCAGTATTTT. Residues: CAARWDTSTDTQYF.